These T cell receptor beta chains were read from a single sample in a study of cytomegalovirus exposure and HLA in healthy donors. Profiling relied on immunoSEQ multiplex PCR, and the TCRdb table lists in-frame clones only, not all of them. The specimen's table records roughly 60,000 clones. Sequencing was carried out using PBMCs. Receptors originate from a male donor in good health and CMV-seronegative. CDR3s include the opening cysteine and the closing phenylalanine or tryptophan. A D gene is named only where the DNA matches it firmly.

V gene	J gene	D gene	CDR3 DNA	CDR3 protein
TRBV6-5	TRBJ2-5	TRBD2	TGTGCCAGCAGTTACCGGGGAGGGGCGGGAAGGGAGACCCAGTACTTC	CASSYRGGAGRETQYF
TRBV2	TRBJ1-1	TRBD1	TGTGCCAGCAGCGGACAGGTTATGAACACTGAAGCTTTCTTT	CASSGQVMNTEAFF
TRBV7-9	TRBJ2-7	TRBD2	TGTGCCAGCAGCGAGTTAGCGGGAGGCTTGAGTGACGAGCAGTACTTC	CASSELAGGLSDEQYF
TRBV21-1	TRBJ2-7	-	TGTGCCAGCAGCAAAGCGCTAGGGGGCTCCTACGAGCAGTACTTC	CASSKALGGSYEQYF
TRBV2	TRBJ1-1	-	TGTGCCAGCAGGCCCGACAGCGAGCAAGCTTTCTTT	CASRPDSEQAFF
TRBV18	TRBJ1-4	TRBD1	TGTGCCAGCTCACCTTCGACAGGGGCTAATGAAAAACTGTTTTTT	CASSPSTGANEKLFF
TRBV7-9	TRBJ2-1	TRBD2	TGTGCCAGCAGCTTACAACTAGCGGGAAAAAAGGGCAATGAGCAGTTCTTC	CASSLQLAGKKGNEQFF
TRBV10-1	TRBJ1-1	-	TGCGCCAGCAGTACAGGTTTCTTT	CASSTGFF
TRBV27	TRBJ2-3	TRBD2	TGTGCCAGCAGTGTGAGTCTAGCGGGGGGGCGGGAGGATACGCAGTATTTT	CASSVSLAGGREDTQYF
TRBV14	TRBJ2-1	TRBD2	TGTGCCAGTGGACTAGCGGCCCCCCCCCATGAGCAGTTCTTC	CASGLAAPPHEQFF
TRBV30	TRBJ2-5	TRBD1	TGTGCCTGGAGTGTCGGACAGGCGTACCAAGAGACCCAGTACTTC	CAWSVGQAYQETQYF
TRBV18	TRBJ1-2	-	TGTGCCAGCTCATCTCGACAGGAGAACTATGGCTACACCTTC	CASSSRQENYGYTF
TRBV28	TRBJ2-3	TRBD2	TGTGCCGTTACCTCGGCGGGAGTTATAGATACGCAGTATTTT	CAVTSAGVIDTQYF